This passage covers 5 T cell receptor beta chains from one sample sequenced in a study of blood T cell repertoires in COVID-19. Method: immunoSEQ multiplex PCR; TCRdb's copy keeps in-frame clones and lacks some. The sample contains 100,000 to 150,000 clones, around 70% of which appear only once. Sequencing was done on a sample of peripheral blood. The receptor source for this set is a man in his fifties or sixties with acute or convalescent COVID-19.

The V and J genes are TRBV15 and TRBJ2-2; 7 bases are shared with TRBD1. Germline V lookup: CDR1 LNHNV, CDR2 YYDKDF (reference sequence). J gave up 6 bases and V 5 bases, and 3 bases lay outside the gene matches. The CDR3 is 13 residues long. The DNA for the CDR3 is TGTGCCACCAGCGGCCAGGGGGCCGGGGAGCTGTTTTTT. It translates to CATSGQGAGELFF.

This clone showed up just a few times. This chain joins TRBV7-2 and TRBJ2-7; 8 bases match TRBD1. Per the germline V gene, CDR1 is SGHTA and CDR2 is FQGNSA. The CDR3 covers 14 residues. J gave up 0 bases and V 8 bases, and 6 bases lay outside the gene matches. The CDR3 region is CASRTGSHSYEQYF. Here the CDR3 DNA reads TGTGCCAGCCGGACAGGGTCCCACTCCTACGAGCAGTACTTC.

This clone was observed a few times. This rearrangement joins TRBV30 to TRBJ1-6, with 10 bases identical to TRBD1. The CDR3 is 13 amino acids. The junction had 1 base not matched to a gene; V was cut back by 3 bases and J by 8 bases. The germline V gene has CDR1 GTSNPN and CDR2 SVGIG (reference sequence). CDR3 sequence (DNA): TGTGCCTGGAGGGGACAGGGGTATTCACCCCTCCACTTT. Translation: CAWRGQGYSPLHF.

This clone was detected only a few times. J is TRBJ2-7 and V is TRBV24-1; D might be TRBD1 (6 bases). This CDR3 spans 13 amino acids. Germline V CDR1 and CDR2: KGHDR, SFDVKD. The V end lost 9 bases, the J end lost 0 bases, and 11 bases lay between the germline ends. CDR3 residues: CATESGDSYEQYF. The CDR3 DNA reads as TGTGCCACCGAGTCAGGGGACTCCTACGAGCAGTACTTC.

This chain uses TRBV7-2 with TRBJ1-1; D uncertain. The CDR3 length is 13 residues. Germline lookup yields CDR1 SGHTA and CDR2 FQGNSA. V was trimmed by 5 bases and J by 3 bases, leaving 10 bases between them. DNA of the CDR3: TGTGCCAGCAGCCCCCGAGCATACACTGAAGCTTTCTTT. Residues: CASSPRAYTEAFF.